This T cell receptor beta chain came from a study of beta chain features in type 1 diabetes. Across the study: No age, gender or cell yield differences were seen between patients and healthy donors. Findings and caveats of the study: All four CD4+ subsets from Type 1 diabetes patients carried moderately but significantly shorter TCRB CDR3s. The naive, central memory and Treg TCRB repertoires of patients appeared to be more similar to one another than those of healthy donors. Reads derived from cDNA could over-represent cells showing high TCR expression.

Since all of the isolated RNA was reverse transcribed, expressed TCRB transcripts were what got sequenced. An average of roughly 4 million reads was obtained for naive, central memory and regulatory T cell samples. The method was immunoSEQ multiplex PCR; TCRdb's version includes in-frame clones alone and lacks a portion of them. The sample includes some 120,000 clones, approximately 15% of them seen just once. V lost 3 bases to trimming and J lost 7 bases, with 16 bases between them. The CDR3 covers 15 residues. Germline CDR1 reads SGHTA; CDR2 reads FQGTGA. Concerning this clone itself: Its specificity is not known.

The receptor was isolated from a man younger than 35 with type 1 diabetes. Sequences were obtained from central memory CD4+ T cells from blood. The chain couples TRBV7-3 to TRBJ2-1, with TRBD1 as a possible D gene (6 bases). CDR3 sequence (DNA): TGTGCCAGCAGCTTCGACAGGACCACCTCTAATGAGCAGTTCTTC. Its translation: CASSFDRTTSNEQFF. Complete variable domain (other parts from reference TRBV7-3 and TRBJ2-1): GAGVSQTPSNKVTEKGKYVELRCDPISGHTALYWYRQSLGQGPEFLIYFQGTGAADDSGLPNDRFFAVRPEGSVSTLKIQRTERGDSAVYLCASSFDRTTSNEQFFGPGTRLTVL.